This T cell receptor beta chain was captured in a study of shared clonotypes between healthy human individuals. Between the trimmed V and J ends, which lost 6 bases and 6 bases, there was a span of 20 bases. Germline lookup yields CDR1 MDHEN and CDR2 SYDVKM. The CDR3 extends over 15 amino acids. 300 ng DNA, tens of thousands of T cell genomes, went into unsorted PBMC replicate PCRs. Data came from immunoSEQ multiplex PCR; TCRdb stores just in-frame clones and leaves some out. The sample gives about 560,000 clones, around 76% of which show up once; around 13% is in the top ten. This chain uses TRBV28 with TRBJ1-2; no firm D call. Sequences were obtained from PBMCs. The clonotype comes from a woman between 35 and 50 years old in good health. Some clones in this sample may be carry-over from other donors' samples. The CDR3 reads CASSYLGGWSDGYTF. Here the CDR3 DNA reads TGTGCCAGCAGCTACCTCGGAGGGTGGTCTGATGGCTACACCTTC.